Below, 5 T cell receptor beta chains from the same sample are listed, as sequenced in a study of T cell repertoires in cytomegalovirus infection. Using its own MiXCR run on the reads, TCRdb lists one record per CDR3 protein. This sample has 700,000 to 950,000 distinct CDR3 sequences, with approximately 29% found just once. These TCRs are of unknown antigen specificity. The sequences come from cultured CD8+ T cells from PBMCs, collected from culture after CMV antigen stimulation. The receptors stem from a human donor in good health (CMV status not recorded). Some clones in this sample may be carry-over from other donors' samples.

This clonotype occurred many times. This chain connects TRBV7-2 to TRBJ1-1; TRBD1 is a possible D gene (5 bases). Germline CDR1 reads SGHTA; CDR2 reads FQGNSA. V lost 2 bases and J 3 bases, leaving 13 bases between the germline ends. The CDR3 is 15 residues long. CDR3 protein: CASSLQWGFDTEAFF. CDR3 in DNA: TGTGCCAGCAGCTTACAATGGGGCTTTGACACTGAAGCTTTCTTT. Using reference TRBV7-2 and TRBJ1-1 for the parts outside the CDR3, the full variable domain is GAGVSQSPSNKVTEKGKDVELRCDPISGHTALYWYRQSLGQGLEFLIYFQGNSAPDKSGLPSDRFSAERTGGSVSTLTIQRTQQEDSAVYLCASSLQWGFDTEAFFGQGTRLTVV.

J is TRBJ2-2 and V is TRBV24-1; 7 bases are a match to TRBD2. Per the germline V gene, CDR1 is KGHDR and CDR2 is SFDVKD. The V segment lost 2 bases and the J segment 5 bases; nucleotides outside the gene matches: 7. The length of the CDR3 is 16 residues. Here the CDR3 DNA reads TGTGCCACCAGTGATTCCCTGGGAGGGGTGACCGGGGAGCTGTTTTTT. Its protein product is CATSDSLGGVTGELFF.

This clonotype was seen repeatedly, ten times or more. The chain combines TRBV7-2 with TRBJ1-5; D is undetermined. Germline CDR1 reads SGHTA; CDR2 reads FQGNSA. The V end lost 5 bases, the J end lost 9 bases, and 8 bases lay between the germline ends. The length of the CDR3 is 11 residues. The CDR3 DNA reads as TGTGCCAGCAGCCACCAGACGCCCCAGCATTTT. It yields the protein CASSHQTPQHF. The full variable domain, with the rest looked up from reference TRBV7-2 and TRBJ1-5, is GAGVSQSPSNKVTEKGKDVELRCDPISGHTALYWYRQSLGQGLEFLIYFQGNSAPDKSGLPSDRFSAERTGGSVSTLTIQRTQQEDSAVYLCASSHQTPQHFGDGTRLSIL.

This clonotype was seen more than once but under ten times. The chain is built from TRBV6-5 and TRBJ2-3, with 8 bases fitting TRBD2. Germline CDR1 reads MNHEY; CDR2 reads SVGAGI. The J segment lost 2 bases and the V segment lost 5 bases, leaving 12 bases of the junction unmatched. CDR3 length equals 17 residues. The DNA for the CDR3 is TGTGCCAGCAGTACTTCCCCGGGCGGGGGGCCCACAGATACGCAGTATTTT. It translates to CASSTSPGGGPTDTQYF.

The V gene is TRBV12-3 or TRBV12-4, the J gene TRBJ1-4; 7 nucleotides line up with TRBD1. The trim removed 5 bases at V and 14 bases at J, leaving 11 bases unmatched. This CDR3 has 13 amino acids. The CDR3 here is CASSDRALLRLFF. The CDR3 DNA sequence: TGTGCCAGCAGTGACAGGGCGTTATTAAGGCTGTTTTTT.